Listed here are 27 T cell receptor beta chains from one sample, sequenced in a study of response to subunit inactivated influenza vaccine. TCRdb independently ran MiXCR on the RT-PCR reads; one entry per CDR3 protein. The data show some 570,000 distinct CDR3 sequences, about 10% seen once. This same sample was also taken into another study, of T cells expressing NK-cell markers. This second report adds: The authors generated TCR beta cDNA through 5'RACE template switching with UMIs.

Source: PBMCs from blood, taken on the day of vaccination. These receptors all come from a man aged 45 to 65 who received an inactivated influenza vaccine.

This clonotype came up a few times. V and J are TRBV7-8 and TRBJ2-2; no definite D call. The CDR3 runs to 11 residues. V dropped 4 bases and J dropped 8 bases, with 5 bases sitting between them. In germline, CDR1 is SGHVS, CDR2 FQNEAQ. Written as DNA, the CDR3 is TGTGCCAGCAGCTGGAGAGGGGAGCTGTTTTTT. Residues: CASSWRGELFF.

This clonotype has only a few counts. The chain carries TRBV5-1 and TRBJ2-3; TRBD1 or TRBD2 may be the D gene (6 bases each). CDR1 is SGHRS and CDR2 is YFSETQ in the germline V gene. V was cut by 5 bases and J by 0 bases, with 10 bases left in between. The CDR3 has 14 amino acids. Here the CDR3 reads CASRMGGSTDTQYF. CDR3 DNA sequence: TGCGCCAGCAGGATGGGGGGCAGCACAGATACGCAGTATTTT.

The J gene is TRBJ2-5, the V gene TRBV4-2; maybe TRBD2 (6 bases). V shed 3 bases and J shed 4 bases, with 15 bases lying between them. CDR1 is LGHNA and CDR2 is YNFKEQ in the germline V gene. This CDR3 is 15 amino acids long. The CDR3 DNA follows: TGTGCCAGCAGCCACCTCGGGACTGAAGGAGAGACCCAGTACTTC. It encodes CASSHLGTEGETQYF.

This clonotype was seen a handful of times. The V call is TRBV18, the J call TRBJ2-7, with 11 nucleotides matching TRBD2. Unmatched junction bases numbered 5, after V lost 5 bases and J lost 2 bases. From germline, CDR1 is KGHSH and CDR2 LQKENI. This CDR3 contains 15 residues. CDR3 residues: CASSKIAGGPYEQYF. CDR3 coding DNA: TGTGCCAGCTCAAAAATAGCGGGAGGGCCCTACGAGCAGTACTTC.

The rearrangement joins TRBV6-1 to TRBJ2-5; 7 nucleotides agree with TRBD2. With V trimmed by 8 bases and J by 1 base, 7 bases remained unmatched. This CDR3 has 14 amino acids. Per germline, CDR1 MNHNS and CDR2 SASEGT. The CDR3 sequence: CASASGTTQETQYF. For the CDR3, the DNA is TGTGCCAGCGCGAGTGGGACTACCCAAGAGACCCAGTACTTC.

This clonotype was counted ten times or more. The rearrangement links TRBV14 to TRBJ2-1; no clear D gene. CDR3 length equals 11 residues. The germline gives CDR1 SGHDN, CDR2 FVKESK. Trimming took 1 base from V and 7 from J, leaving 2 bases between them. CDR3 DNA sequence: TGTGCCAGCAGCCAAGTAAATGAGCAGTTCTTC. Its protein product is CASSQVNEQFF. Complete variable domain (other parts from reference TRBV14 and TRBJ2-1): EAGVTQFPSHSVIEKGQTVTLRCDPISGHDNLYWYRRVMGKEIKFLLHFVKESKQDESGMPNNRFLAERTGGTYSTLKVQPAELEDSGVYFCASSQVNEQFFGPGTRLTVL.

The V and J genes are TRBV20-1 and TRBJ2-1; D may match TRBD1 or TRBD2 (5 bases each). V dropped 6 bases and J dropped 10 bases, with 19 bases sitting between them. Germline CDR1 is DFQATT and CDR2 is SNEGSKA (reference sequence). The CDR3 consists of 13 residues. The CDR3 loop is CSARTGSSGEQFF. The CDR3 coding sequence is TGCAGTGCAAGAACTGGGAGCTCAGGGGAGCAGTTCTTC.

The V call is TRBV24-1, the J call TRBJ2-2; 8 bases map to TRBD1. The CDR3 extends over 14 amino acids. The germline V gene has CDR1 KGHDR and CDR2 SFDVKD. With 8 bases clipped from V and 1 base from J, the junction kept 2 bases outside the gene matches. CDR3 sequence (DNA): TGTGCCACCACCGGACAGGGGAACACCGGGGAGCTGTTTTTT. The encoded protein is CATTGQGNTGELFF.

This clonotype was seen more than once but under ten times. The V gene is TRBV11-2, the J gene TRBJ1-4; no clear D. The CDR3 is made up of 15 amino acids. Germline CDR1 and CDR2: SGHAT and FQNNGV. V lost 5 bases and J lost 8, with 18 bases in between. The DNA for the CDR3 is TGTGCCAGCAGCCCTAGATCCGGTGGTGCGGAAAAACTGTTTTTT. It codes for CASSPRSGGAEKLFF.

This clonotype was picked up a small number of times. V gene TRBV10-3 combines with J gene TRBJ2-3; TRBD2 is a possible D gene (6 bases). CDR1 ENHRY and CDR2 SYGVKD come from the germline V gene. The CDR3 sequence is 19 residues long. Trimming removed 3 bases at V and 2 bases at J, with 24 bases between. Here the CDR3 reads CAISDRGSLTSGATDTQYF. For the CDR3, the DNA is TGTGCCATCAGTGACCGGGGCTCCCTGACTAGTGGGGCCACAGATACGCAGTATTTT.

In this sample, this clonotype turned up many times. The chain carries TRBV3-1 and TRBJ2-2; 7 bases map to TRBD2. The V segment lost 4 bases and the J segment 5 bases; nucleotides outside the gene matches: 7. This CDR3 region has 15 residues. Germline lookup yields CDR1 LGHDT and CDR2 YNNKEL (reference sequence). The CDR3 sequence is CASSPARGGTGELFF. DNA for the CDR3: TGTGCCAGCAGCCCCGCCCGGGGAGGGACCGGGGAGCTGTTTTTT.

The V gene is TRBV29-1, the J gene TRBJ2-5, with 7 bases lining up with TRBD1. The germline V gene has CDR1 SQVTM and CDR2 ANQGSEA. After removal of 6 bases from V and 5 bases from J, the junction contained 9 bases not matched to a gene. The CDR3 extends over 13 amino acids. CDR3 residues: CSVAIQGFETQYF. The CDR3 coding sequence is TGCAGCGTCGCAATACAGGGGTTTGAGACCCAGTACTTC.

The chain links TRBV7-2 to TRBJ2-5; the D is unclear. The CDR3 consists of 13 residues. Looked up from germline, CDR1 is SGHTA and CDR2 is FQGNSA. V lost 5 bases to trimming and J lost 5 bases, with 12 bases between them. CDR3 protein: CASSPSLEETQYF. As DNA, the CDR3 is TGTGCCAGCAGCCCATCCCTTGAGGAGACCCAGTACTTC.

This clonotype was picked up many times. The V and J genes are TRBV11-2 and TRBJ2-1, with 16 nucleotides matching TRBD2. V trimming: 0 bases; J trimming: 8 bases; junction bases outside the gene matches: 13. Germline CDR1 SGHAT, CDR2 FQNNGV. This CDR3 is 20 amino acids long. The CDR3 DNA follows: TGTGCCAGCAGCTTAGACCGAGGGACTAGCGGGAGGGCCCTAGACTATGAGCAGTTCTTC. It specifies CASSLDRGTSGRALDYEQFF.

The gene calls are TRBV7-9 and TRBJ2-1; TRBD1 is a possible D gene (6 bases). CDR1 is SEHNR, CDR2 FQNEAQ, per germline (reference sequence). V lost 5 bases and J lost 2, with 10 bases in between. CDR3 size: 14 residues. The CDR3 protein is CASSPRTAYNEQFF. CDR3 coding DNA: TGTGCCAGCAGCCCTCGGACAGCCTACAATGAGCAGTTCTTC.

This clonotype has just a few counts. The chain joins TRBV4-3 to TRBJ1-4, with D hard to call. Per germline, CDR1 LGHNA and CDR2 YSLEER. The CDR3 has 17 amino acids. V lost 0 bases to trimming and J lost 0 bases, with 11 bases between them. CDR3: CASSQEGIGTTNEKLFF. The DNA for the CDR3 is TGCGCCAGCAGCCAAGAGGGGATAGGGACAACTAATGAAAAACTGTTTTTT.

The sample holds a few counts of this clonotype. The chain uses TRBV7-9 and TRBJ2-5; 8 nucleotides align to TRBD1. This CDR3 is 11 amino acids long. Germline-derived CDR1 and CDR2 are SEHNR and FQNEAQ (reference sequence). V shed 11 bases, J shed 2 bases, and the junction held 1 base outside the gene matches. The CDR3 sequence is CAGQGQETQYF. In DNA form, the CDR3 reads TGTGCCGGACAGGGTCAAGAGACCCAGTACTTC.

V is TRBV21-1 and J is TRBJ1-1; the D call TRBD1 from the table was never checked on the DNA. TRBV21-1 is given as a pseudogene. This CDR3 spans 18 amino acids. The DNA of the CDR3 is TGTGCCAGCAGCAAACTCGGGACAGGGGGACGGCGGGACACTGAAGCTTTCTTT. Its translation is CASSKLGTGGRRDTEAFF.

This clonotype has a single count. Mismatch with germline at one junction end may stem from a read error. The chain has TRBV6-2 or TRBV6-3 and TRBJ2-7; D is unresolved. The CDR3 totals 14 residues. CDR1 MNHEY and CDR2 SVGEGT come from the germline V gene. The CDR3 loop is CASSYGQVNYKQYF. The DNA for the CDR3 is TGTGCCAGCAGTTACGGGCAGGTGAACTACAAGCAGTACTTC.

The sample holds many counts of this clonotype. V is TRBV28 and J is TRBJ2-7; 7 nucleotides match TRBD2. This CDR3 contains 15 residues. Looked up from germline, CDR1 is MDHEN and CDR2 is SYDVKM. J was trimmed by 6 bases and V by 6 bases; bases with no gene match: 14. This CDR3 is CASSSFGGRQGEQYF. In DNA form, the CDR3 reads TGTGCCAGCAGCTCTTTCGGCGGGAGACAAGGCGAGCAGTACTTC.

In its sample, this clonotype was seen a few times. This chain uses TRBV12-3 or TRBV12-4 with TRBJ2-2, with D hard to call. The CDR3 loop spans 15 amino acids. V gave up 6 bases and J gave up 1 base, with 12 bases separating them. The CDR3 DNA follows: TGTGCCAGCAGATCCGTCTCCCTGAACACCGGGGAGCTGTTTTTT. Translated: CASRSVSLNTGELFF.

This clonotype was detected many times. CDR3 residues: CASSSRLAGSQETQYF. The CDR3 DNA reads TGTGCCAGCAGCTCCCGACTAGCGGGGTCCCAAGAGACCCAGTACTTC. The chain has TRBV3-1 and TRBJ2-5; 11 bases map to TRBD2. Trimming removed 5 bases from V and 1 base from J; junction bases left unmatched: 6. The CDR3 consists of 16 residues. CDR1 is LGHDT, CDR2 YNNKEL, per germline (reference sequence).

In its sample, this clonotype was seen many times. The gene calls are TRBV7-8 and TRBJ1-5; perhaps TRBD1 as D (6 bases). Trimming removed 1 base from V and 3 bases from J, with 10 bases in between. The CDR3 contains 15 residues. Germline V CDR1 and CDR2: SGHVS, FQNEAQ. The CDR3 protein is CASSLEGGTNQPQHF. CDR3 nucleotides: TGTGCCAGCAGCTTAGAGGGGGGCACCAATCAGCCCCAGCATTTT.

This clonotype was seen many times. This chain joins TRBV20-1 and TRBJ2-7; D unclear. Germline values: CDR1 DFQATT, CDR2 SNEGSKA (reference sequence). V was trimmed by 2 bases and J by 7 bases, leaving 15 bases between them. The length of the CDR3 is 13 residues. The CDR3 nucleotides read TGCAGTGCTAGATCGCCGGGCCGCACTGAGCAGTACTTC. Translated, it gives CSARSPGRTEQYF.

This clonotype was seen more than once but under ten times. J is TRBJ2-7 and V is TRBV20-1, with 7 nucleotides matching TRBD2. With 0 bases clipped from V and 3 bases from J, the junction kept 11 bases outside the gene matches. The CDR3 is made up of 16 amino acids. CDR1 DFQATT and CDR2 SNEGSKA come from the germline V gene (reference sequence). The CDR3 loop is CSARDPASGFFYEQYF. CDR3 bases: TGCAGTGCTAGAGATCCGGCTAGCGGTTTCTTCTACGAGCAGTACTTC.

The CDR3 sequence: CASSGSGGEDTQYF. The DNA of the CDR3 is TGTGCCAGCAGTGGTAGCGGGGGTGAAGATACGCAGTATTTT. The rearrangement joins TRBV12-3 or TRBV12-4 to TRBJ2-3; TRBD2 matches 9 bases. The CDR3 runs to 14 residues. With 5 bases clipped from V and 5 bases from J, the junction kept 5 bases outside the gene matches.

The CDR3 DNA reads TGTGCCAGCAGCTCCGACATGACTAGCGGGGGGGGAAACATTCAGTACTTC. It yields the protein CASSSDMTSGGGNIQYF. The chain combines TRBV7-2 with TRBJ2-4, with 14 bases aligning to TRBD2. The junction had 8 bases not matched to a gene; V was cut back by 4 bases and J by 6 bases. Germline V gene data show CDR1 as SGHTA and CDR2 as FQGNSA. The CDR3 is 17 amino acids.